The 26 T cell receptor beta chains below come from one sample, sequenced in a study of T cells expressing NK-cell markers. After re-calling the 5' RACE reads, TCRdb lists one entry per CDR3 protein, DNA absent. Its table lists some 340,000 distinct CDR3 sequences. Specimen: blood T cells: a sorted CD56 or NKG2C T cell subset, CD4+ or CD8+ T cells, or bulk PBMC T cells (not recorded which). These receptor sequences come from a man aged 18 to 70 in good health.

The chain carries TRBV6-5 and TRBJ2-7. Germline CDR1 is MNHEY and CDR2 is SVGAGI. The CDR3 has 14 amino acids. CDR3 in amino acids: CASSYTGAPWEQYF.

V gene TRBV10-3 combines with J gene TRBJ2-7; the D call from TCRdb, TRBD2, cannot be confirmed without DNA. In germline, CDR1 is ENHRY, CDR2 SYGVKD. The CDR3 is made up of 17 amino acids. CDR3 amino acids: CAISDGGLAGGSYEQYF.

CDR3 residues: CASSGLTGPAIYGYTF. The chain has TRBV25-1 and TRBJ1-2; TCRdb proposes TRBD1, but this gene call is untestable without DNA. Germline V gene lookup returns CDR1 MGHDK and CDR2 SYGVNS. This CDR3 spans 16 amino acids.

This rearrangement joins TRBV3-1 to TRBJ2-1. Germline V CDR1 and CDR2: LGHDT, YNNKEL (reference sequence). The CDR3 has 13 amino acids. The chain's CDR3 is CASRGSTANEQFF.

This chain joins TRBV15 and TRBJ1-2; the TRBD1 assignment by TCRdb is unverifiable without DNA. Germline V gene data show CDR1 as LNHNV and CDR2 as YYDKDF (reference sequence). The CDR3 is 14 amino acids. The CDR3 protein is CATSGDHRGPGYTF.

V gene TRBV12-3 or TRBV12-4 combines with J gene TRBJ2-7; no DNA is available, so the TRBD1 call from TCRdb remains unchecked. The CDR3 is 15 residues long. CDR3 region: CASRQGQGGFYEQYF.

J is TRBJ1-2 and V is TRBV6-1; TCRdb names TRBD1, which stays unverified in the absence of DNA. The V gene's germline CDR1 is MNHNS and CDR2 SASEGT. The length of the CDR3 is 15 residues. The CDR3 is CASSPSRGQYYGYTF.

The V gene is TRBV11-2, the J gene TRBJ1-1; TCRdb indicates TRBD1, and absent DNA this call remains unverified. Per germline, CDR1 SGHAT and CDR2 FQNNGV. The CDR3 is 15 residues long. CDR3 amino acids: CASNRDIGTGTEAFF.

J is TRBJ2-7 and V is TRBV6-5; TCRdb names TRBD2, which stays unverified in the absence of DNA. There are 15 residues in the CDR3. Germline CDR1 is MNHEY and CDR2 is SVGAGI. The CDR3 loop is CASRFTSGASYEQYF.

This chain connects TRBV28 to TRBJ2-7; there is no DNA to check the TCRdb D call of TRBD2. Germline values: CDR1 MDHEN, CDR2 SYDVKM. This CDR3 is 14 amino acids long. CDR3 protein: CASSLPTALYEQYF.

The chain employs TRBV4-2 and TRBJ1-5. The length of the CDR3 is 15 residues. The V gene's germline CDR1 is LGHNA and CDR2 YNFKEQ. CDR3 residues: CASSPSWRSNQPQHF.

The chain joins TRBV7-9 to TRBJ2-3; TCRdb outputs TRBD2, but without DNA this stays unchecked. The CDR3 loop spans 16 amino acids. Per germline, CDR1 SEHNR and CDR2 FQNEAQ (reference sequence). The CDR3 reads CASSSPSGGRSDTQYF.

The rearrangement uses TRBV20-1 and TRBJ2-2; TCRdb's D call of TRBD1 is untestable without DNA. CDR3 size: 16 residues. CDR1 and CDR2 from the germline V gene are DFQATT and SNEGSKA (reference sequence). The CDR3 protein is CSARDKGQGGTGELFF.

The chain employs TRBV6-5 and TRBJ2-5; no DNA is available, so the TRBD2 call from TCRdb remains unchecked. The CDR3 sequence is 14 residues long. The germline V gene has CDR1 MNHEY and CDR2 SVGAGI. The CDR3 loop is CASSWSPGGETQYF.

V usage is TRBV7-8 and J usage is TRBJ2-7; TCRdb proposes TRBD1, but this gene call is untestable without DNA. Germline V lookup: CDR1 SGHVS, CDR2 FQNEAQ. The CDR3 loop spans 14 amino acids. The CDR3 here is CASSLEWRGHEQYF.

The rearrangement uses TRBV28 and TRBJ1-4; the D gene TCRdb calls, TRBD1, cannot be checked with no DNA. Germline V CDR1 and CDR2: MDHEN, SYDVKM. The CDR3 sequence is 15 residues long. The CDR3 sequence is CASSLGGGGNEKLFF.

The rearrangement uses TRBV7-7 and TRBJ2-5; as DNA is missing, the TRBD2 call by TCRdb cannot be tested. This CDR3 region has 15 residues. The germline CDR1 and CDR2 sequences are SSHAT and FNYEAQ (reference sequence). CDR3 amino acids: CASSSSGGARETQYF.

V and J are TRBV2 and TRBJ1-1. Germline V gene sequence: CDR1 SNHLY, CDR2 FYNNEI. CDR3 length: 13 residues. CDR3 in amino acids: CASSNKLNTEAFF.

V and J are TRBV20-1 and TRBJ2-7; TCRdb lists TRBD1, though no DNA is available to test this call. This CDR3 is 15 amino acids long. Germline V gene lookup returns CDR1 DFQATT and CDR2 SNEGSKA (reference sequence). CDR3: CSAKHWTGRTYEQYF.

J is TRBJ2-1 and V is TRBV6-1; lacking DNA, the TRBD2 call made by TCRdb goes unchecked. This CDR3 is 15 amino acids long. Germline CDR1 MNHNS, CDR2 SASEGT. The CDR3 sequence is CASRPRLEGDNEQFF.

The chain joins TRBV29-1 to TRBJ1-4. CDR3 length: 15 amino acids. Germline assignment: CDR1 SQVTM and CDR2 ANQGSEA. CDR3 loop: CSVTTGRGGREKLFF.

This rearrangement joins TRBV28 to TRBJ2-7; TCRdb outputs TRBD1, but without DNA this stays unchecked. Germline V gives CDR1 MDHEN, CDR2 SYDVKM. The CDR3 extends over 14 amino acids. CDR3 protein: CASLGAASSYEQYF.

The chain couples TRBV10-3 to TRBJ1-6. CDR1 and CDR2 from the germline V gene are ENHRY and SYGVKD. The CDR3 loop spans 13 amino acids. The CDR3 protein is CAISELGNSPLHF.

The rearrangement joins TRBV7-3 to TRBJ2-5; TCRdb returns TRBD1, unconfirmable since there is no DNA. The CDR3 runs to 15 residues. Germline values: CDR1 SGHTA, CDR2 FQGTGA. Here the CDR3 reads CASSFAGTGGETQYF. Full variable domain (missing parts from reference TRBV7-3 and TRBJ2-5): GAGVSQTPSNKVTEKGKYVELRCDPISGHTALYWYRQSLGQGPEFLIYFQGTGAADDSGLPNDRFFAVRPEGSVSTLKIQRTERGDSAVYLCASSFAGTGGETQYFGPGTRLLVL.

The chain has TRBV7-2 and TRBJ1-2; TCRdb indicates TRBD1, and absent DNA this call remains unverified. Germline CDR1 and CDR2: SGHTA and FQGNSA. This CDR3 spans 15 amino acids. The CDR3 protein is CASSAGQFTNYGYTF.

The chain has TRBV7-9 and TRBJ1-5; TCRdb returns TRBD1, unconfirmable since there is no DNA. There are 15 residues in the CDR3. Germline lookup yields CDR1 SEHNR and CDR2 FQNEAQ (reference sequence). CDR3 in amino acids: CASSWGSGSNQPQHF.